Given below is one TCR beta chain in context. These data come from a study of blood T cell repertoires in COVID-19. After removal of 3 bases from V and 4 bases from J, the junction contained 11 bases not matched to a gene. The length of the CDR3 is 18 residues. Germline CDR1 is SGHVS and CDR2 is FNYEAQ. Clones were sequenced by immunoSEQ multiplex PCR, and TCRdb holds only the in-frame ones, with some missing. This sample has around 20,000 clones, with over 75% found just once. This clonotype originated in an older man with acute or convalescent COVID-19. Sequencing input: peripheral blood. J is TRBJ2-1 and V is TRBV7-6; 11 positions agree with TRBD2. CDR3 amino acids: CASSLTGRLAGMYNEQFF. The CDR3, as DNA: TGTGCCAGCAGCTTGACCGGCCGACTAGCGGGGATGTACAATGAGCAGTTCTTC. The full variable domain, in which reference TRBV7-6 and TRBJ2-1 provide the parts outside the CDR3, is GAGVSQSPRYKVTKRGQDVALRCDPISGHVSLYWYRQALGQGPEFLTYFNYEAQQDKSGLPNDRFSAERPEGSISTLTIQRTEQRDSAMYRCASSLTGRLAGMYNEQFFGPGTRLTVL.